Listed below are T cell receptor beta chains from one sample, sequenced in a study of OX40 agonist ivuxolimab in advanced cancers. Clones were sequenced by immunoSEQ multiplex PCR, and TCRdb holds only the in-frame ones, with some missing. The sample carries about 76,000 clones, approximately 86% recorded once. Sequences were derived from CD4+ or CD8+ T cells sorted from blood, sampled in a trial of the OX40 agonist ivuxolimab. The receptors derive from an adult with an advanced solid tumor such as melanoma, head and neck, liver or kidney cancer. The CDR3 runs from the conserved cysteine through the conserved F or W. The D gene is left open where the match is weak.

d_call,cdr3_length,v_call,j_call,cdr3_aa
-,15,TRBV11-2,TRBJ2-5,CASSLDHWGSRTQYF
-,10,TRBV20-1,TRBJ1-4,CSAPNEKLFF
-,13,TRBV2,TRBJ2-5,CASTRWGQETQYF
TRBD1,16,TRBV4-3,TRBJ2-2,CASSKGQGTNTGELFF
-,13,TRBV6-5,TRBJ1-5,CASGSYSNQPQHF
-,14,TRBV10-3,TRBJ2-3,CAITPTGTPHTQYF
TRBD1,20,TRBV9,TRBJ1-6,CASSVTPGQGRDGVDSPLHF
-,13,TRBV19,TRBJ1-1,CASSINWNTEAFF
-,12,TRBV7-9,TRBJ1-5,CASSRSNQPQHF
-,14,TRBV7-9,TRBJ2-5,CASRMGGGAGTQYF
-,14,TRBV5-1,TRBJ2-7,CASSLQGGSYEQYF
-,15,TRBV11-2,TRBJ1-3,CASSLGYLSRNTIYF
-,16,TRBV4-2,TRBJ2-1,CASSQEISPDGKQQFF
-,15,TRBV7-5,TRBJ2-5,CVRSLAQTEQETQYF
-,15,TRBV7-3,TRBJ2-5,CASSITGSGGETQYF
TRBD2,15,TRBV19,TRBJ2-5,CASKEVAGGQETQYF
TRBD2,15,TRBV7-3,TRBJ2-2,CASSLIGTSTGELFF
-,14,TRBV7-6,TRBJ1-2,CASSSELQGKGYTF
-,14,TRBV6-6,TRBJ2-3,CASSYRSSPDTQYF
-,14,TRBV5-1,TRBJ1-6,CASSFNRGFSPLHF
-,16,TRBV28,TRBJ1-4,CASSLSGGPTNEKLFF
TRBD1,18,TRBV5-1,TRBJ1-1,CASSLDRSGTGVYTEAFF
-,14,TRBV18,TRBJ1-1,CASSSKQRGTEAFF
-,15,TRBV18,TRBJ1-1,CASSPSRDMNTEAFF
TRBD1,14,TRBV25-1,TRBJ1-1,CASSRGQGNTEAFF
-,13,TRBV19,TRBJ2-3,CASRTGLTDTQYF
-,13,TRBV7-7,TRBJ2-5,CASSSQALETQYF
TRBD1,12,TRBV5-1,TRBJ2-7,CASSAGGYEQYF